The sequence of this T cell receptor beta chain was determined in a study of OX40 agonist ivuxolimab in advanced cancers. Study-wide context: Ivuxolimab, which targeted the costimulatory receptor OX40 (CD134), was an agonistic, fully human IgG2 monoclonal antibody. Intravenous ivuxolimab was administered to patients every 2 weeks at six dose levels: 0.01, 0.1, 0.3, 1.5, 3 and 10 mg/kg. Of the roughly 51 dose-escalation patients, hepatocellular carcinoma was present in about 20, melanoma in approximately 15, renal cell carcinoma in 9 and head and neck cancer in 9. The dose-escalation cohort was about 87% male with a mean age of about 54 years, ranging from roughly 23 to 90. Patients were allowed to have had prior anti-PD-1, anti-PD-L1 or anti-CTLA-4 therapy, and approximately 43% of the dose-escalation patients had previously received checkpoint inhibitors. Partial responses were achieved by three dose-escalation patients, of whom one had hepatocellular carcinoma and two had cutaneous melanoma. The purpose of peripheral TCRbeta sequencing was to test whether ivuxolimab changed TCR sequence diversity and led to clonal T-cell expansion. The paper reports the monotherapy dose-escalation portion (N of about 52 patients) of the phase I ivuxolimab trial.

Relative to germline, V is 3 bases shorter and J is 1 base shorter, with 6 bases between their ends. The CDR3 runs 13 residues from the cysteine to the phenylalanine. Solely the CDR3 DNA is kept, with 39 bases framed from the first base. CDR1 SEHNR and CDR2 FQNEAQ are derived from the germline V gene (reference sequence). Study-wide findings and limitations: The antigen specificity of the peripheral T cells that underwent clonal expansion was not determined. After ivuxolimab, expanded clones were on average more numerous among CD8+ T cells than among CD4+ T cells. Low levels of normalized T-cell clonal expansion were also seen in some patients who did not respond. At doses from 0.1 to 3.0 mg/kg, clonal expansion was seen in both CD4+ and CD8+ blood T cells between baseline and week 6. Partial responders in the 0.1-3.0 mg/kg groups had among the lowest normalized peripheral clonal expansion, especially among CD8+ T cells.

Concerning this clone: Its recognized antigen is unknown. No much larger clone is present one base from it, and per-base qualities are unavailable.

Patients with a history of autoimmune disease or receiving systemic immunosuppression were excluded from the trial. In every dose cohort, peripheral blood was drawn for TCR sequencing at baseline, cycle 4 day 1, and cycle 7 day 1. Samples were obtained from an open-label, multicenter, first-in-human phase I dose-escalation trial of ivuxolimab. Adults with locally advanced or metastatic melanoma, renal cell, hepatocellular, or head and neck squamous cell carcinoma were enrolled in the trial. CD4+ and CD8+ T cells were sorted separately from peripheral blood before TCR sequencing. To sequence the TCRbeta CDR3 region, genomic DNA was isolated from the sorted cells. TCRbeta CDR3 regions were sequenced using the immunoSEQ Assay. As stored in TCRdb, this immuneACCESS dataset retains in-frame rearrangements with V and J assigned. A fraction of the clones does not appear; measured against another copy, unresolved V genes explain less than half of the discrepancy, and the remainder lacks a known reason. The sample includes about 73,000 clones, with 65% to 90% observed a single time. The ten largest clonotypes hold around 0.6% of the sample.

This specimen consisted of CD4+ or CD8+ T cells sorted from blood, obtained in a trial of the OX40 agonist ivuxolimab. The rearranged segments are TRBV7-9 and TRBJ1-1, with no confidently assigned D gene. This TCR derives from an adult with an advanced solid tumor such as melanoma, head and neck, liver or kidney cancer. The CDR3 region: CASSLRGNTEAFF. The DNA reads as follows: TGTGCCAGCAGCTTGCGGGGGAACACTGAAGCTTTCTTT.